These 29 T cell receptor beta chains were sequenced from one sample in a study of cytomegalovirus exposure and HLA in healthy donors (dated by TCRdb to the late 2010s). Library preparation was by the immunoSEQ multiplex PCR assay. A mixture of 60 forward primers for TCR Vbeta segments and 13 reverse primers for TCR Jbeta segments was used in the multiplex PCR. TCRdb holds this immuneACCESS table with in-frame rearrangements only. Some clones are missing; in checked studies, unresolved V genes explain under half, and the rest has no known cause. For this sample there are under 200,000 clones; roughly 87% appear just once. About 0.9% of the sample comes from the top ten. The sample comprised PBMCs. Every receptor here comes from a woman aged 25 to 39 in good health and CMV-seronegative.

A note on this clone: The same CDR3 can be traced to other DNA sequences in this sample. V is TRBV4-3 and J is TRBJ2-7; 9 bases map to TRBD2. After removal of 0 bases from V and 4 bases from J, the junction contained 4 bases not matched to a gene. This CDR3 spans 15 amino acids. Per germline, CDR1 LGHNA and CDR2 YSLEER. This chain's CDR3 is CASSQDAGGLYEQYF. As DNA, the CDR3 is TGCGCCAGCAGCCAAGATGCGGGGGGGCTATACGAGCAGTACTTC.

V usage is TRBV7-9 and J usage is TRBJ1-1, with TRBD1 matching 8 bases. CDR1 is SEHNR, CDR2 FQNEAQ, per germline (reference sequence). This CDR3 comprises 19 residues. The junction had 14 bases not matched to a gene; V was cut back by 2 bases and J by 0 bases. The chain's CDR3 is CASSLTYGTGDFMNTEAFF. Here the CDR3 DNA reads TGTGCCAGCAGCTTAACCTACGGGACAGGCGATTTTATGAACACTGAAGCTTTCTTT.

The chain recombines TRBV11-2 with TRBJ1-1; no clear D. V was clipped by 4 bases and J by 2 bases, with 11 bases between them. The CDR3 is 14 amino acids. Germline values: CDR1 SGHAT, CDR2 FQNNGV. The chain's CDR3 is CASSSGPGNTEAFF. As DNA, the CDR3 is TGTGCCAGCAGCTCCGGGCCGGGAAACACTGAAGCTTTCTTT.

There are a few counts of this clone. CDR3 sequence: CASSPSSGRANEQFF. Written as DNA, the CDR3 is TGTGCCAGCAGCCCCTCTAGCGGGAGGGCCAATGAGCAGTTCTTC. The chain carries TRBV7-9 and TRBJ2-1; 12 bases line up with TRBD2. The germline CDR1 and CDR2 sequences are SEHNR and FQNEAQ (reference sequence). V lost 5 bases to trimming and J lost 6 bases; unmatched junction nucleotides: 5. The CDR3 sequence is 15 residues long.

The V and J genes are TRBV27 and TRBJ2-5; D might be TRBD2 (5 bases). V lost 9 bases and J 4 bases, leaving 18 bases between the germline ends. The V gene's germline CDR1 is MNHEY and CDR2 SMNVEV (reference sequence). The CDR3 contains 14 residues. The DNA of the CDR3 is TGTGCCAGTCGTCGGGGAGATCCGCGAGAGACCCAGTACTTC. It specifies CASRRGDPRETQYF.

In its sample, this clone was seen once. For the CDR3, the DNA is TGTGCCTGGAGGGGCCCCAGCCCATCTCAGTTGTACGAGCAGTACTTC. Protein product: CAWRGPSPSQLYEQYF. The J gene is TRBJ2-7, the V gene TRBV30, with D uncertain. The CDR3 contains 16 residues. V was trimmed by 3 bases and J by 4 bases, leaving 22 bases between them. Germline V CDR1 and CDR2: GTSNPN, SVGIG (reference sequence).

This chain joins TRBV10-3 and TRBJ1-2; 8 bases align to TRBD1. From germline, CDR1 is ENHRY and CDR2 SYGVKD. The V and J ends lost 6 bases and 0 bases, in that order; junction bases with no gene match: 6. The CDR3 is 15 amino acids. The CDR3 is CAISPQGASNYGYTF. The CDR3 DNA reads TGTGCCATCAGCCCTCAGGGGGCCTCTAACTATGGCTACACCTTC.

The CDR3 DNA reads as TGTGCCAGCAGCCAGCGGGTTTCACCCCTCCACTTT. Amino acid sequence: CASSQRVSPLHF. V gene TRBV27 combines with J gene TRBJ1-6; D is unresolved. In germline, CDR1 is MNHEY, CDR2 SMNVEV (reference sequence). Between the trimmed V and J ends, which lost 6 bases and 9 bases, there was a span of 9 bases. CDR3 size: 12 residues.

The chain recombines TRBV19 with TRBJ2-3; a possible D gene is TRBD1 (5 bases). The V end lost 3 bases, the J end lost 6 bases, and 13 bases lay between the germline ends. The CDR3 contains 14 residues. CDR1 LNHDA and CDR2 SQIVND come from the germline V gene (reference sequence). The CDR3, as DNA: TGTGCCAGTAGTATTGGGGCAACTTCGGATACGCAGTATTTT. It codes for CASSIGATSDTQYF. The whole variable domain, filled in from reference TRBV19 and TRBJ2-3, reads DGGITQSPKYLFRKEGQNVTLSCEQNLNHDAMYWYRQDPGQGLRLIYYSQIVNDFQKGDIAEGYSVSREKKESFPLTVTSAQKNPTAFYLCASSIGATSDTQYFGPGTRLTVL.

The V call is TRBV18, the J call TRBJ1-2, with D tentatively TRBD1 (6 bases). Looked up from germline, CDR1 is KGHSH and CDR2 is LQKENI. V shed 4 bases and J shed 2 bases, with 8 bases lying between them. The CDR3 has 13 amino acids. The CDR3 protein is CASSLGQNYGYTF. The CDR3 nucleotides read TGTGCCAGCTCACTCGGACAGAACTATGGCTACACCTTC.

This rearrangement joins TRBV2 to TRBJ2-7, with 7 bases identical to TRBD1. Per the germline V gene, CDR1 is SNHLY and CDR2 is FYNNEI. The CDR3 length is 15 residues. The V and J ends lost 6 bases and 8 bases, in that order; junction bases with no gene match: 16. CDR3 coding DNA: TGTGCCAGCAGCACCCCAACCCAAGACAGGGACAAGCAGTACTTC. Amino acids: CASSTPTQDRDKQYF.

This chain connects TRBV7-9 to TRBJ1-1; D is possibly TRBD1 (5 bases). CDR3 length equals 14 residues. Germline CDR1 SEHNR, CDR2 FQNEAQ (reference sequence). Trimming removed 6 bases at V and 1 base at J, with 12 bases between. CDR3 DNA: TGTGCCAGCAGAGGGGACTTCAAGAACACTGAAGCTTTCTTT. This codes for CASRGDFKNTEAFF.

This chain's CDR3 is CASSLQGGAGVIQYF. CDR3 nucleotides: TGTGCCAGCAGCCTACAGGGGGGCGCGGGGGTCATTCAGTACTTC. V is TRBV28 and J is TRBJ2-4; a possible D gene is TRBD1 (8 bases). Trimming stripped 6 bases from V and 9 bases from J, with 21 bases between. This CDR3 has 15 amino acids. Germline V CDR1 and CDR2: MDHEN, SYDVKM.

This clone was recorded a few times. The rearrangement uses TRBV5-1 and TRBJ2-7; 8 bases match TRBD2. This CDR3 comprises 15 residues. CDR1 is SGHRS, CDR2 YFSETQ, per germline. J was trimmed by 0 bases and V by 4 bases; bases with no gene match: 6. The CDR3 nucleotides are TGCGCCAGCAGCCGGCAGAGCGGGAGCTCCTACGAGCAGTACTTC. It is translated as CASSRQSGSSYEQYF.

This chain joins TRBV28 and TRBJ2-1; perhaps TRBD2 as D (5 bases). The CDR3 consists of 15 residues. Between the trimmed V and J ends, which lost 5 bases and 3 bases, there was a span of 14 bases. The V gene's germline CDR1 is MDHEN and CDR2 SYDVKM. Here the CDR3 reads CASSPLSGIYNEQFF. The DNA for the CDR3 is TGTGCCAGCAGTCCTCTAAGCGGAATCTACAATGAGCAGTTCTTC.

This sequence joins TRBV28 and TRBJ1-2, with 9 bases matching TRBD1. Trimming at V came to 8 bases and at J to 6 bases, leaving 19 bases not matched to a gene. Germline CDR1 is MDHEN and CDR2 is SYDVKM. The CDR3 has 17 residues. DNA of the CDR3: TGTGCCAGCCTTTGGTCGGGGACAGGGATGGGGCTGGATGGCTACACCTTC. Its translation: CASLWSGTGMGLDGYTF.

The chain carries TRBV27 and TRBJ2-3, with D possibly being TRBD2 (6 bases). This CDR3 is built from 14 residues. V was shortened by 4 bases and J by 3 bases, with 11 bases between the two germline ends. The germline V gene encodes CDR1 MNHEY and CDR2 SMNVEV (reference sequence). This chain's CDR3 is CASSSILATDTQYF. Written as DNA, the CDR3 is TGTGCCAGCAGTTCCATACTAGCAACAGATACGCAGTATTTT.

The rearrangement links TRBV9 to TRBJ2-4, with 13 bases aligning to TRBD2. CDR3 length: 16 residues. J gave up 5 bases and V 0 bases, and 2 bases lay outside the gene matches. Per germline, CDR1 SGDLS and CDR2 YYNGEE. The CDR3 DNA follows: TGTGCCAGCAGCGTAGGGACTAGCGGGAGCCAAAACATTCAGTACTTC. This encodes CASSVGTSGSQNIQYF.

The chain has TRBV6-5 and TRBJ2-5, with 13 nucleotides matching TRBD2. V trimming: 1 base; J trimming: 2 bases; junction bases outside the gene matches: 1. This CDR3 contains 16 residues. The germline CDR1 and CDR2 sequences are MNHEY and SVGAGI. This CDR3 reads CASSYLLAGGQETQYF. The CDR3 nucleotides read TGTGCCAGCAGTTACTTACTAGCGGGGGGGCAAGAGACCCAGTACTTC.

The rearrangement links TRBV29-1 to TRBJ1-2, with TRBD1 as a possible D gene (5 bases). The CDR3 has 16 amino acids. The germline V and J ends were trimmed by 0 bases and 10 bases, with 24 bases remaining between them. Germline V gives CDR1 SQVTM, CDR2 ANQGSEA. Here the CDR3 DNA reads TGCAGCGTTGAAGATCCAAATGGGAGGGGCTTCTCTGACTACACCTTC. Translated: CSVEDPNGRGFSDYTF.

This chain connects TRBV19 to TRBJ1-2; no clear D gene. CDR1 and CDR2 from the germline V gene are LNHDA and SQIVND (reference sequence). CDR3 length: 16 residues. Trimming left V 7 bases short and J 1 base short, with 19 bases between. In DNA form, the CDR3 reads TGTGCCAGTACCCCGGAGGCAGGAGCGGTTAACTATGGCTACACCTTC. Its protein is CASTPEAGAVNYGYTF.

The rearrangement uses TRBV4-1 and TRBJ2-2; maybe TRBD2 (6 bases). V lost 1 base to trimming and J lost 2 bases, with 14 bases between them. The CDR3 is 17 amino acids. The V gene's germline CDR1 is MGHRA and CDR2 YSYEKL. In DNA, the CDR3 is TGCGCCAGCAGCCAAGGCGGGGAGCGGCCTAACACCGGGGAGCTGTTTTTT. Encoded protein: CASSQGGERPNTGELFF.

The chain employs TRBV7-6 and TRBJ2-7; 10 nucleotides match TRBD2. J gave up 0 bases and V 5 bases, and 4 bases lay outside the gene matches. CDR1 and CDR2 from the germline V gene are SGHVS and FNYEAQ. The CDR3 has 15 amino acids. CDR3 in amino acids: CASSPGTSASYEQYF. The CDR3 coding sequence is TGTGCCAGCAGCCCAGGGACTAGCGCCTCCTACGAGCAGTACTTC.

CDR3 in DNA: TGCGCCAGCAGCTTTACCGGGACAGGCCTTATCAATGAGCAGTTCTTC. Protein: CASSFTGTGLINEQFF. The chain uses TRBV5-1 and TRBJ2-1; 8 nucleotides line up with TRBD1. The V gene's germline CDR1 is SGHRS and CDR2 YFSETQ. The CDR3 loop spans 16 amino acids. Trimming took 2 bases from V and 6 from J; bases not matched to a gene: 10.

CDR3 amino acids: CASSYAPDTYEQYF. The CDR3 nucleotides read TGTGCCAGCAGTTACGCCCCAGATACCTACGAGCAGTACTTC. This chain uses TRBV6-5 with TRBJ2-7; D gene ambiguous. Germline loops: CDR1 MNHEY, CDR2 SVGAGI. V lost 2 bases and J 2 bases, leaving 10 bases between the germline ends. The CDR3 has 14 residues.

This clone was observed a single time. CDR3 protein: CASSETSGLQETQYF. In DNA form, the CDR3 reads TGTGCCAGCAGCGAGACTAGCGGGCTCCAAGAGACCCAGTACTTC. This chain connects TRBV9 to TRBJ2-5; TRBD2 aligns across 10 bases. The CDR3 length is 15 residues. Germline lookup yields CDR1 SGDLS and CDR2 YYNGEE. The V gene end was trimmed by 3 bases and the J gene end by 1 base; junction bases not matched to a gene: 3.

This clone was observed a single time. This chain uses TRBV9 with TRBJ2-7; D possibly corresponds to TRBD2 (5 bases). CDR1 is SGDLS, CDR2 YYNGEE, per germline. Deletions cut 4 bases from V and 2 bases from J, with 13 bases between. The CDR3 covers 14 residues. CDR3 region: CASSPSGGAYEQYF. As DNA, the CDR3 is TGTGCCAGCAGCCCGAGCGGTGGGGCCTACGAGCAGTACTTC.

This sequence joins TRBV11-2 and TRBJ1-4; D not resolved. The CDR3 is made up of 11 amino acids. V was trimmed by 5 bases and J by 5 bases, leaving 3 bases between them. Per germline, CDR1 SGHAT and CDR2 FQNNGV. In nucleotides, the CDR3 is TGTGCCAGCAGCCAGAATGAAAAACTGTTTTTT. Its translation: CASSQNEKLFF.

The chain links TRBV10-3 to TRBJ2-7; the D is unclear. Germline CDR1 and CDR2: ENHRY and SYGVKD. The CDR3 has 16 residues. Trimming shortened V by 2 bases and J by 0 bases, and 14 bases separated the two germline ends. CDR3 DNA: TGTGCCATCAGTGAGCCGGGTAGTCCCAGCTCCTACGAGCAGTACTTC. It is translated as CAISEPGSPSSYEQYF.